The 20 T cell receptor beta chains below were found in one sample sequenced in a study of neurological immune-mediated disorders. TCRdb recomputed calls from the 5' RACE reads with MiXCR, one row per CDR3 protein. This repertoire shows 55,000 to 75,000 distinct CDR3 sequences, under 2.5% found once; its top ten account for under 4%. The sample comprised PBMCs. Source of these receptors: a man in his forties or fifties with multiple sclerosis.

This clonotype was recorded at least ten times. J is TRBJ2-5 and V is TRBV6-6, with 12 bases fitting TRBD2. Germline CDR1 reads MNHNY; CDR2 reads SVGAGI (reference sequence). The CDR3 has 15 amino acids. Trimming cost V 6 bases and J 5 bases; bases outside gene matches: 7. CDR3 sequence: CASSGLAGLLETQYF. CDR3 bases: TGTGCCAGCAGCGGACTAGCGGGGTTGTTGGAGACCCAGTACTTC.

This clonotype was picked up many times. This chain uses TRBV9 with TRBJ2-1, with unresolved D. The V end was cut by 0 bases, the J end by 9 bases, with 4 bases between. CDR3 length: 11 amino acids. Germline CDR1 and CDR2: SGDLS and YYNGEE. The CDR3 loop is CASSVGTEQFF. DNA for the CDR3: TGTGCCAGCAGCGTAGGGACTGAGCAGTTCTTC.

This clonotype came up many times. V usage is TRBV9 and J usage is TRBJ2-1; D uncertain. There are 15 residues in the CDR3. V lost 3 bases to trimming and J lost 9 bases, with 19 bases between them. The germline V gene encodes CDR1 SGDLS and CDR2 YYNGEE. The CDR3 loop reads CASSGIGRLSGEQFF. DNA of the CDR3: TGTGCCAGCAGCGGGATCGGCAGATTGTCAGGTGAGCAGTTCTTC.

Many counts were recorded for this clonotype. The CDR3 here is CASSRVAGPPMNTEAFF. CDR3 nucleotides: TGCGCCAGCAGCCGGGTAGCGGGGCCCCCTATGAACACTGAAGCTTTCTTT. This chain joins TRBV4-1 and TRBJ1-1; tentatively, D is TRBD1 (5 bases). The V gene's germline CDR1 is MGHRA and CDR2 YSYEKL. This CDR3 has 17 residues. V lost 4 bases to trimming and J lost 0 bases, with 18 bases between them.

This clonotype came up many times. The chain joins TRBV7-2 to TRBJ1-1; D ambiguous. In germline, CDR1 is SGHTA, CDR2 FQGNSA. V gave up 5 bases and J gave up 1 base, with 11 bases separating them. The CDR3 contains 14 residues. CDR3 residues: CASSPNPGNTEAFF. The CDR3 bases are TGTGCCAGCAGCCCTAATCCAGGGAACACTGAAGCTTTCTTT.

This clonotype was recorded at least ten times. The chain carries TRBV30 and TRBJ1-3; D is ambiguous. V was shortened by 1 base and J by 0 bases, with 7 bases between the two germline ends. CDR1 is GTSNPN, CDR2 SVGIG, per germline (reference sequence). The CDR3 contains 14 residues. CDR3 loop: CAWSAVGSGNTIYF. CDR3 nucleotide sequence: TGTGCCTGGAGTGCGGTAGGCTCTGGAAACACCATATATTTT.

This clonotype came up many times. The rearrangement uses TRBV20-1 and TRBJ1-5, with 7 bases aligning to TRBD1. J was trimmed by 0 bases and V by 6 bases; bases with no gene match: 8. The CDR3 is 15 amino acids. Germline values: CDR1 DFQATT, CDR2 SNEGSKA (reference sequence). The CDR3 sequence: CSATEWDSSNQPQHF. In nucleotides, the CDR3 is TGCAGTGCGACGGAATGGGACAGTAGCAATCAGCCCCAGCATTTT.

This clonotype was seen ten or more times. The V and J genes are TRBV13 and TRBJ2-5; 8 bases are shared with TRBD1. Trimming cost V 5 bases and J 4 bases; bases outside gene matches: 6. Germline lookup yields CDR1 PRHDT and CDR2 FYEKMQ (reference sequence). The CDR3 runs to 14 residues. CDR3 region: CASSTTGDRETQYF. The DNA for the CDR3 is TGTGCCAGCAGCACGACAGGGGATCGAGAGACCCAGTACTTC. Combining the CDR3 with reference TRBV13 and TRBJ2-5 gives the whole variable domain AAGVIQSPRHLIKEKRETATLKCYPIPRHDTVYWYQQGPGQDPQFLISFYEKMQSDKGSIPDRFSAQQFSDYHSELNMSSLELGDSALYFCASSTTGDRETQYFGPGTRLLVL.

Turning to this clonotype: It may be a read error: a sequence one base away is much more abundant. The V gene is TRBV20-1, the J gene TRBJ2-7, with 7 bases fitting TRBD1. Looked up from germline, CDR1 is DFQATT and CDR2 is SNEGSKA (reference sequence). Germline trimming cut 6 bases from V and 0 bases from J; bases unmatched to any gene: 8. The CDR3 has 14 amino acids. The CDR3 DNA is TGCAGTGCAAACTTCAGGGGGACCTCCTACGAGCAGTACTTC. Protein: CSANFRGTSYEQYF.

This clonotype came up many times. The chain recombines TRBV12-3 or TRBV12-4 with TRBJ2-7; D assignment may be TRBD1 or TRBD2 (5 bases each). The CDR3 sequence is 13 residues long. V was clipped by 2 bases and J by 4 bases, with 9 bases between them. The CDR3 coding sequence is TGTGCCAGCAGTTTAAGGGGACGGTACGAGCAGTACTTC. Its translation is CASSLRGRYEQYF.

This clonotype was counted at least ten times. The chain combines TRBV27 with TRBJ2-6; D remains ambiguous. Germline V gene lookup returns CDR1 MNHEY and CDR2 SMNVEV (reference sequence). CDR3 size: 14 residues. V was trimmed by 3 bases and J by 1 base, leaving 4 bases between them. The CDR3 sequence is CASSFVSGANVLTF. DNA of the CDR3: TGTGCCAGCAGTTTCGTGTCTGGGGCCAACGTCCTGACTTTC.

This clonotype was counted ten times or more. The rearrangement links TRBV10-3 to TRBJ1-2; TRBD1 is a possible D gene (6 bases). The V end lost 5 bases, the J end lost 6 bases, and 13 bases lay between the germline ends. The germline V gene has CDR1 ENHRY and CDR2 SYGVKD. The CDR3 sequence is 13 residues long. The CDR3: CAISRDTGDGYTF. In DNA, the CDR3 is TGTGCCATCAGTAGGGACACTGGGGATGGCTACACCTTC.

This clonotype was observed many times. CDR3 DNA sequence: TGCAGTGCTAGACAACAGGGCCCTATGGATTCACCCCTCCACTTT. Amino acid sequence: CSARQQGPMDSPLHF. This chain connects TRBV20-1 to TRBJ1-6; tentative D call: TRBD1 (6 bases). V was cut by 2 bases and J by 8 bases, with 16 bases left in between. CDR1 is DFQATT and CDR2 is SNEGSKA in the germline V gene (reference sequence). This CDR3 region has 15 residues.

This clonotype was seen ten or more times. The rearrangement joins TRBV18 to TRBJ1-6; the D gene is possibly TRBD1 (6 bases). The V and J ends lost 6 bases and 10 bases respectively, with 19 bases between them. Germline lookup yields CDR1 KGHSH and CDR2 LQKENI. The CDR3 is 15 residues long. This CDR3 is CASSPRTVEKSPLHF. The DNA for the CDR3 is TGTGCCAGCTCTCCGCGGACAGTCGAAAAATCACCCCTCCACTTT.

At least ten counts were recorded for this clonotype. The gene calls are TRBV20-1 and TRBJ2-7; possibly TRBD1 for D (5 bases). The germline V gene encodes CDR1 DFQATT and CDR2 SNEGSKA (reference sequence). This CDR3 contains 14 residues. V gave up 3 bases and J gave up 10 bases, with 22 bases separating them. CDR3 in DNA: TGCAGTGCTAGCCCACTCTCTGTCAGGGCTGGACAGTACTTC. Amino acid sequence: CSASPLSVRAGQYF.

This clonotype has a count of ten or more. V gene TRBV7-2 combines with J gene TRBJ2-1; D possibly matches TRBD1 or TRBD2 (7 bases each). Per the germline V gene, CDR1 is SGHTA and CDR2 is FQGNSA. The V and J ends lost 2 bases and 3 bases respectively, with 11 bases between them. CDR3 size: 15 residues. The CDR3, as DNA: TGTGCCAGCAGCTTACAGGGGGGGGGCTACAATGAGCAGTTCTTC. This gives the protein CASSLQGGGYNEQFF.

Ten or more counts support this clonotype. The chain uses TRBV5-1 and TRBJ1-1; unclear D gene. The CDR3 is 15 amino acids. Germline V lookup: CDR1 SGHRS, CDR2 YFSETQ. V lost 0 bases, J lost 0 bases, and 9 bases lay in between. CDR3 sequence reads: CASSLEPAMNTEAFF. CDR3 DNA sequence: TGCGCCAGCAGCTTGGAACCGGCTATGAACACTGAAGCTTTCTTT.

This clonotype was observed at least ten times. The V gene is TRBV20-1, the J gene TRBJ2-1; D is unclear. Between the trimmed V and J ends, which lost 7 bases and 0 bases, there was a span of 13 bases. The CDR3 covers 14 residues. Germline values: CDR1 DFQATT, CDR2 SNEGSKA (reference sequence). CDR3 sequence: CSVLGASSYNEQFF. CDR3 coding DNA: TGCAGTGTGTTGGGCGCGAGCTCCTACAATGAGCAGTTCTTC.

Ten or more counts support this clonotype. The gene calls are TRBV20-1 and TRBJ1-1; D perhaps matches TRBD1 (5 bases). CDR1 DFQATT and CDR2 SNEGSKA come from the germline V gene (reference sequence). Deletions cut 1 base from V and 4 bases from J, with 13 bases between. The CDR3 runs 14 residues. CDR3 residues: CSARVGLGATEAFF. CDR3 sequence (DNA): TGCAGTGCTAGAGTCGGACTCGGGGCCACTGAAGCTTTCTTT.

This clonotype showed up many times. The chain has TRBV12-3 or TRBV12-4 and TRBJ2-7; 13 bases fit TRBD2. After removal of 6 bases from V and 7 bases from J, the junction contained 6 bases not matched to a gene. The CDR3 sequence is 14 residues long. CDR3 in amino acids: CASSRTSGGYEQYF. As DNA, the CDR3 is TGTGCCAGCAGCCGGACTAGCGGGGGTTATGAGCAGTACTTC.